The 31 T cell receptor beta chains in this list originate from one sample, sequenced in a study of CD8+ T cells in alopecia areata. Regarding treatment: oral pan-JAK inhibitor, 5-10 mg twice daily. Extracted from the samples, RNA was reverse transcribed into cDNA to serve as the sequencing template. TCRdb's copy holds only in-frame clones and misses some; the assay was immunoSEQ multiplex PCR. The table lists over 150,000 clones, around 56% of them singletons. The sequenced sample was CD4+ T cells sorted from blood, obtained at week 4, from a patient treated with tofacitinib. These TCRs come from a human donor with alopecia areata.

This chain links TRBV29-1 with TRBJ1-2, with TRBD1 identical over 7 bases. There are 12 residues in the CDR3. Looked up from germline, CDR1 is SQVTM and CDR2 is ANQGSEA. V dropped 4 bases and J dropped 8; count of bases not matched to a gene: 7. In nucleotides, the CDR3 is TGCAGCGTTGCCACAGGGGTGGCAGGCTACACCTTC. This sequence encodes CSVATGVAGYTF.

The chain has TRBV5-1 and TRBJ1-1; D gene unclear. Trimming pared 0 bases from V and 0 bases from J, leaving 6 bases between. Germline assignment: CDR1 SGHRS and CDR2 YFSETQ. This CDR3 region has 14 residues. The CDR3 loop reads CASSLGGVNTEAFF. DNA of the CDR3: TGCGCCAGCAGCTTGGGTGGGGTGAACACTGAAGCTTTCTTT.

The chain carries TRBV5-1 and TRBJ1-1; D remains unclear. CDR3 length equals 13 residues. With 4 bases removed from V and 1 base from J, the gap between germline ends came to 8 bases. Germline CDR1 SGHRS, CDR2 YFSETQ. The CDR3 nucleotides read TGCGCCAGCAGCCCCGCTTGGAACACTGAAGCTTTCTTT. Translation: CASSPAWNTEAFF.

In its sample, this clone was seen a few times. The rearrangement links TRBV23-1 to TRBJ2-7; a possible D gene is TRBD2 (6 bases). TRBV23-1 is flagged as an ORF with uncertain function. The CDR3 loop spans 16 amino acids. V lost 1 base to trimming and J lost 0 bases, with 13 bases between them. In DNA form, the CDR3 reads TGCGCCAGCAGTCAATGTCGGGCGGGGAGCTCCTACGAGCAGTACTTC. Protein sequence: CASSQCRAGSSYEQYF.

The chain employs TRBV15 and TRBJ2-5; D remains unclear. The CDR3 spans 14 residues. From germline, CDR1 is LNHNV and CDR2 YYDKDF (reference sequence). Trimming cost V 0 bases and J 3 bases, with 8 bases left between them. CDR3 sequence reads: CATSRESREETQYF. DNA for the CDR3: TGTGCCACCAGCAGAGAAAGTAGGGAAGAGACCCAGTACTTC.

The genes are TRBV27 and TRBJ1-2; 7 bases match TRBD1. The CDR3 runs 13 residues. The ends lost 6 bases at V and 8 bases at J; junction bases unmatched: 9. CDR1 and CDR2 from the germline V gene are MNHEY and SMNVEV (reference sequence). CDR3 region: CASSPDRARGYTF. The CDR3 nucleotides are TGTGCCAGCAGCCCAGACAGGGCTCGAGGCTACACCTTC.

V usage is TRBV9 and J usage is TRBJ1-3; D not certain. Trimming stripped 0 bases from V and 8 bases from J, with 12 bases between. Germline V gene data show CDR1 as SGDLS and CDR2 as YYNGEE. The CDR3 contains 14 residues. The CDR3 nucleotides are TGTGCCAGCAGCGTAGTGCCATGGCAAGACACCATATATTTT. This codes for CASSVVPWQDTIYF.

The J gene is TRBJ2-5, the V gene TRBV30; D is ambiguous. Trimming took off 5 bases at V and 2 bases at J, with 9 bases between the two ends. The length of the CDR3 is 12 residues. The germline V gene encodes CDR1 GTSNPN and CDR2 SVGIG (reference sequence). The CDR3 bases are TGTGCCTGGGGACGCCTACAAGAGACCCAGTACTTC. Translation gives CAWGRLQETQYF.

The chain is built from TRBV30 and TRBJ2-5; no firm D call. CDR3 length: 12 amino acids. Germline V gene lookup returns CDR1 GTSNPN and CDR2 SVGIG (reference sequence). Trimming cost V 2 bases and J 5 bases, with 9 bases left between them. In DNA, the CDR3 is TGTGCCTGGAGTCCCCGCCCGGAGACCCAGTACTTC. It specifies CAWSPRPETQYF. Full variable domain (rest looked up from reference TRBV30 and TRBJ2-5): SQTIHQWPATLVQPVGSPLSLECTVEGTSNPNLYWYRQAAGRGLQLLFYSVGIGQISSEVPQNLSASRPQDRQFILSSKKLLLSDSGFYLCAWSPRPETQYFGPGTRLLVL.

The rearrangement joins TRBV5-1 to TRBJ2-3, with no clear D. The CDR3 has 14 amino acids. Germline-derived CDR1 and CDR2 are SGHRS and YFSETQ. V was shortened by 3 bases and J by 0 bases, with 8 bases between the two germline ends. The CDR3 loop is CASSSTQSTDTQYF. CDR3 bases: TGCGCCAGCAGCTCAACACAGAGCACAGATACGCAGTATTTT.

The V call is TRBV4-3, the J call TRBJ2-7, with 8 nucleotides matching TRBD1. Germline assignment: CDR1 LGHNA and CDR2 YSLEER. The trim removed 1 base at V and 7 bases at J, leaving 6 bases unmatched. The CDR3 totals 14 residues. The CDR3 region has the DNA TGCGCCAGCAGCCAAGTAAGCAGGGGGCGAGAGCAGTACTTC. Translating it yields CASSQVSRGREQYF.

The chain employs TRBV29-1 and TRBJ2-5, with 7 bases identical to TRBD2. There are 14 residues in the CDR3. Unmatched junction bases numbered 7, after V lost 6 bases and J lost 0 bases. The germline gives CDR1 SQVTM, CDR2 ANQGSEA. In nucleotides, the CDR3 is TGCAGCGTCGATCGACTAGCCAACCAAGAGACCCAGTACTTC. The encoded protein is CSVDRLANQETQYF. Complete variable domain (other parts from reference TRBV29-1 and TRBJ2-5): SAVISQKPSRDICQRGTSLTIQCQVDSQVTMMFWYRQQPGQSLTLIATANQGSEATYESGFVIDKFPISRPNLTFSTLTVSNMSPEDSSIYLCSVDRLANQETQYFGPGTRLLVL.

This clone appeared a few times. This sequence joins TRBV7-8 and TRBJ1-1; 10 bases match TRBD1. The germline V gene has CDR1 SGHVS and CDR2 FQNEAQ. The CDR3 sequence is 14 residues long. Unmatched junction bases numbered 6, after V lost 7 bases and J lost 4 bases. In nucleotides, the CDR3 is TGTGCCAGCAAGCCGGACAGGGGGTCCACTGAAGCTTTCTTT. It codes for CASKPDRGSTEAFF. The whole variable domain, filled in from reference TRBV7-8 and TRBJ1-1, reads GAGVSQSPRYKVAKRGQDVALRCDPISGHVSLFWYQQALGQGPEFLTYFQNEAQLDKSGLPSDRFFAERPEGSVSTLKIQRTQQEDSAVYLCASKPDRGSTEAFFGQGTRLTVV.

V is TRBV28 and J is TRBJ2-1; 8 positions agree with TRBD2. In germline, CDR1 is MDHEN, CDR2 SYDVKM. V was pared by 3 bases and J by 8 bases, with 15 bases of the junction left unmatched. The length of the CDR3 is 17 residues. Here the CDR3 DNA reads TGTGCCAGCAGTTTTCAACCGGGACTAGGTTCTCTCGATGAGCAGTTCTTC. It codes for CASSFQPGLGSLDEQFF. The entire variable domain, with the rest obtained from reference TRBV28 and TRBJ2-1, is as follows: DVKVTQSSRYLVKRTGEKVFLECVQDMDHENMFWYRQDPGLGLRLIYFSYDVKMKEKGDIPEGYSVSREKKERFSLILESASTNQTSMYLCASSFQPGLGSLDEQFFGPGTRLTVL.

This CDR3 reads CACSPGRGRKNIQYF. CDR3 sequence (DNA): TGTGCCTGCTCCCCGGGTCGGGGCAGAAAAAACATTCAGTACTTC. V is TRBV30 and J is TRBJ2-4; D may correspond to TRBD1 or TRBD2 (5 bases each). Trimming pared 6 bases from V and 4 bases from J, leaving 19 bases between. This CDR3 comprises 15 residues. The V gene's germline CDR1 is GTSNPN and CDR2 SVGIG (reference sequence).

The chain has TRBV5-1 and TRBJ1-2; D uncertain. The CDR3 extends over 13 amino acids. Trimming removed 4 bases from V and 10 bases from J, with 17 bases in between. Germline CDR1 SGHRS, CDR2 YFSETQ. The CDR3 bases are TGCGCCAGCAGCGCTGACCTTCTGGCTCACTACACCTTC. It codes for CASSADLLAHYTF.

V gene TRBV27 combines with J gene TRBJ2-5, with a weak D call TRBD2 (5 bases). The germline gives CDR1 MNHEY, CDR2 SMNVEV (reference sequence). V was pared by 5 bases and J by 5 bases, with 15 bases between. The CDR3 loop spans 14 amino acids. CDR3 region: CASSRLGGGETQYF. The CDR3 DNA reads TGTGCCAGCAGTCGGTTGGGTGGCGGGGAGACCCAGTACTTC.

V and J are TRBV29-1 and TRBJ1-1; no clear D gene. Trimming shortened V by 4 bases and J by 10 bases, and 19 bases separated the two germline ends. Germline CDR1 SQVTM, CDR2 ANQGSEA. The CDR3 consists of 13 residues. CDR3 sequence: CSVGHGEGRGAFF. For the CDR3, the DNA is TGCAGCGTTGGGCATGGTGAGGGTCGGGGAGCTTTCTTT.

The genes are TRBV25-1 and TRBJ1-3; D not certain. The CDR3 runs 14 residues. CDR1 and CDR2 (germline): MGHDK, SYGVNS. Deletions cut 1 base from V and 3 bases from J, with 7 bases between. The CDR3 nucleotides read TGTGCCAGCAGTGAATTTAGTAGTGGAAACACCATATATTTT. Encoded protein: CASSEFSSGNTIYF.

The V and J genes are TRBV4-1 and TRBJ2-7; no reliable D call. The CDR3 spans 14 residues. Per the germline V gene, CDR1 is MGHRA and CDR2 is YSYEKL. Trimming took 2 bases from V and 7 from J, leaving 15 bases between them. CDR3 protein: CASSQPTAWGEQYF. DNA for the CDR3: TGCGCCAGCAGCCAACCTACGGCCTGGGGAGAGCAGTACTTC.

This chain joins TRBV7-2 and TRBJ2-1, with D uncertain. From germline, CDR1 is SGHTA and CDR2 FQGNSA. The germline V and J ends were trimmed by 5 bases and 0 bases, with 11 bases remaining between them. The CDR3 runs 15 residues. The CDR3 sequence: CASSADVSSYNEQFF. The CDR3 DNA reads TGTGCCAGCAGCGCCGACGTAAGCTCCTACAATGAGCAGTTCTTC.

V usage is TRBV23-1 and J usage is TRBJ2-5; D possibly corresponds to TRBD1 (7 bases). TRBV23-1 falls under the ORF class, with uncertain function. This CDR3 spans 17 amino acids. Trimming took off 3 bases at V and 5 bases at J, with 22 bases between the two ends. The CDR3 protein is CASSHHLTTQGRETQYF. The CDR3, as DNA: TGCGCCAGCAGTCACCACCTTACAACACAGGGGAGGGAGACCCAGTACTTC.

To note about this clone: One junction end disagrees with the germline gene, perhaps due to a read error. The chain recombines TRBV29-1 with TRBJ2-5; possibly TRBD1 or TRBD2 for D (6 bases each). Germline V gives CDR1 SQVTM, CDR2 ANQGSEA. The CDR3 runs to 11 residues. CDR3 bases: TGCAGCGTTGCGGGGGCAACCTTAGGGCACTTC. Protein: CSVAGATLGHF.

This clone was seen only a few times. The chain recombines TRBV9 with TRBJ1-6; unclear D gene. Looked up from germline, CDR1 is SGDLS and CDR2 is YYNGEE. The CDR3 covers 16 residues. V dropped 3 bases and J dropped 0 bases, with 10 bases sitting between them. The CDR3 sequence is CASSDGASSYNSPLHF. CDR3 in DNA: TGTGCCAGCAGCGACGGAGCTAGCTCCTATAATTCACCCCTCCACTTT.

The chain is built from TRBV14 and TRBJ1-2, with a weak D call TRBD1 (6 bases). The V end was cut by 4 bases, the J end by 4 bases, with 16 bases between. The length of the CDR3 is 15 residues. Germline CDR1 reads SGHDN; CDR2 reads FVKESK. The CDR3 bases are TGTGCCAGCAGCCCGAGTCGACAGGCCCCCTATGGCTACACCTTC. Its protein product is CASSPSRQAPYGYTF.

The J gene is TRBJ1-6, the V gene TRBV27; 9 positions agree with TRBD1. CDR1 MNHEY and CDR2 SMNVEV come from the germline V gene (reference sequence). This CDR3 has 13 amino acids. The trim removed 8 bases at V and 10 bases at J, leaving 6 bases unmatched. This CDR3 reads CASRDRVGSPLHF. The CDR3, as DNA: TGTGCCAGCCGGGACAGGGTAGGATCACCCCTCCACTTT.

This clone occurred once. This chain connects TRBV30 to TRBJ1-1, with 8 bases aligning to TRBD1. CDR1 is GTSNPN, CDR2 SVGIG, per germline (reference sequence). The CDR3 is 13 amino acids. Trimming removed 6 bases from V and 4 bases from J; junction bases left unmatched: 7. The CDR3, as DNA: TGTGCCTGCGCAGGGGGCGCGGGCACTGAAGCTTTCTTT. It encodes CACAGGAGTEAFF.

The chain carries TRBV5-6 and TRBJ2-7, with D hard to call. CDR1 and CDR2 from the germline V gene are SGHDT and YYEEEE. Deletions cut 5 bases from V and 2 bases from J, with 14 bases between. This CDR3 has 14 amino acids. The CDR3 DNA sequence: TGTGCCAGCAGTCTGACGGCCGGAGCCTACGAGCAGTACTTC. It specifies CASSLTAGAYEQYF.

The chain uses TRBV29-1 and TRBJ2-1; maybe TRBD2 (5 bases). Germline CDR1 and CDR2: SQVTM and ANQGSEA. This CDR3 region has 11 residues. Trimming stripped 0 bases from V and 10 bases from J, with 7 bases between. The CDR3 spells CSVEEGGEQFF. CDR3 sequence (DNA): TGCAGCGTTGAAGAGGGCGGGGAGCAGTTCTTC.

V is TRBV9 and J is TRBJ1-2; possible D gene TRBD1, 5 bases. Germline CDR1 is SGDLS and CDR2 is YYNGEE. This CDR3 comprises 14 residues. V was pared by 6 bases and J by 4 bases, with 16 bases between. The CDR3 is CASTRRGEGYGYTF. The DNA of the CDR3 is TGTGCCAGCACCCGGAGGGGAGAGGGCTATGGCTACACCTTC.

The sample holds a few counts of this clone. V is TRBV5-1 and J is TRBJ2-5; no firm D call. V lost 6 bases, J lost 2 bases, and 11 bases lay in between. This CDR3 spans 13 amino acids. Germline V CDR1 and CDR2: SGHRS, YFSETQ. This chain's CDR3 is CASMLRPQETQYF. CDR3 coding DNA: TGCGCCAGCATGCTCAGGCCGCAAGAGACCCAGTACTTC.